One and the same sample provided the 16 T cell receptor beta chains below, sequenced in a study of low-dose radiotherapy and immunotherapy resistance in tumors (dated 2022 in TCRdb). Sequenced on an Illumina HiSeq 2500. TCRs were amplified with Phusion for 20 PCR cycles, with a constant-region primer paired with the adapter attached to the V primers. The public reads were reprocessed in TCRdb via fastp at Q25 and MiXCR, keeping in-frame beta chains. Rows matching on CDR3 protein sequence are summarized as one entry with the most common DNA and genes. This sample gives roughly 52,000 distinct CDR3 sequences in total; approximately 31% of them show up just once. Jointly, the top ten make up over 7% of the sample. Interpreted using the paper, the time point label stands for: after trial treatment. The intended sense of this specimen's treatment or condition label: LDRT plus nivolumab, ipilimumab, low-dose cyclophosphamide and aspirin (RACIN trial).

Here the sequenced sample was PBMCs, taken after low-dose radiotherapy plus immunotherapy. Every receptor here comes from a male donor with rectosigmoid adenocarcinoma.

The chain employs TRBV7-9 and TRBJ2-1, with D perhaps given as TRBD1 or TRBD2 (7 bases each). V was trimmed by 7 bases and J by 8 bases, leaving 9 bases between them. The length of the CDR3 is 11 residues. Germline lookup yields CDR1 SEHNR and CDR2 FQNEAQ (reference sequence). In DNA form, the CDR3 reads TGTGCCAGCACAGGGGGGGATGAGCAGTTCTTC. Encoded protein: CASTGGDEQFF.

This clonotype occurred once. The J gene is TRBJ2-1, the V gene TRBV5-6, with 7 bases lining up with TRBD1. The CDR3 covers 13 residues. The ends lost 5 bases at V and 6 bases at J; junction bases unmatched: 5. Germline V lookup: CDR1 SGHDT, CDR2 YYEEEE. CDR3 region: CASSKGAGNEQFF. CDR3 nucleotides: TGTGCCAGCAGTAAGGGGGCAGGCAATGAGCAGTTCTTC.

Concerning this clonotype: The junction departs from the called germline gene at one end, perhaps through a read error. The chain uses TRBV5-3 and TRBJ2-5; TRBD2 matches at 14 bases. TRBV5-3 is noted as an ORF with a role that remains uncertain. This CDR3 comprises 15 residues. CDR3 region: CASSSGLAGVETQYF. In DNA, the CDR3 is TGTGCCAGCAGCTCGGGACTAGCGGGGGTTGAGACCCAGTACTTC.

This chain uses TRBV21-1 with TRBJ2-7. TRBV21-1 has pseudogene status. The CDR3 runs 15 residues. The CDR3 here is CASSKLQDHSYEQYF. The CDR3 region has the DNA TGTGCCAGCAGCAAACTCCAGGATCACTCCTACGAGCAGTACTTC.

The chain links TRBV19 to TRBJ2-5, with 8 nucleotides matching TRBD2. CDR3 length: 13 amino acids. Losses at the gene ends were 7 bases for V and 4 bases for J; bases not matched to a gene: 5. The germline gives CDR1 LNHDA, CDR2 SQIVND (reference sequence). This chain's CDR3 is CASTPAGAETQYF. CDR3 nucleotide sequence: TGTGCCAGTACCCCAGCGGGAGCAGAGACCCAGTACTTC. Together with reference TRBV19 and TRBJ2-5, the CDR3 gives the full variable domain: DGGITQSPKYLFRKEGQNVTLSCEQNLNHDAMYWYRQDPGQGLRLIYYSQIVNDFQKGDIAEGYSVSREKKESFPLTVTSAQKNPTAFYLCASTPAGAETQYFGPGTRLLVL.

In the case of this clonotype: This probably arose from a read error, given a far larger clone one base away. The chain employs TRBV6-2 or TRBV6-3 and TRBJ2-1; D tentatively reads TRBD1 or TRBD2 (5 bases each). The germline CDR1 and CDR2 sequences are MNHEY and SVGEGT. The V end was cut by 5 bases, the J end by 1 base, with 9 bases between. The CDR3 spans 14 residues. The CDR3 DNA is TGTGCCAGCAGTGAGGGACCGTCCTACAATGAGCAGTTCTTC. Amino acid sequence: CASSEGPSYNEQFF.

CDR3 protein: CASSVWDSNQPQHF. CDR3 nucleotide sequence: TGTGCCAGCAGTGTGTGGGACAGTAATCAGCCCCAGCATTTT. The genes are TRBV2 and TRBJ1-5, with 7 bases that match TRBD1. Germline V CDR1 and CDR2: SNHLY, FYNNEI. Trimming removed 4 bases from V and 4 bases from J; junction bases left unmatched: 4. This CDR3 has 14 amino acids.

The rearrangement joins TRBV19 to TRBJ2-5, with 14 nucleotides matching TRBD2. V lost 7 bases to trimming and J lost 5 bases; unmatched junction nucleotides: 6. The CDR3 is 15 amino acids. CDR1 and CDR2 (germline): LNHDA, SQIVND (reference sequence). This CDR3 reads CASKPGLAGAETQYF. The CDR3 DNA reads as TGTGCCAGTAAACCGGGACTAGCGGGGGCTGAGACCCAGTACTTC.

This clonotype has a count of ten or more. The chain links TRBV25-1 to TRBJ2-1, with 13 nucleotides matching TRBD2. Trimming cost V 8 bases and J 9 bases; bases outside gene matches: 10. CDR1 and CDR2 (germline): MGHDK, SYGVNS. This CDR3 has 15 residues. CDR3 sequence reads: CASSTGLAGSFEQFF. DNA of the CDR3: TGTGCCAGCTCGACGGGACTAGCGGGATCTTTTGAGCAGTTCTTC.

CDR3 residues: CASSGRTGGSTGELFF. DNA of the CDR3: TGTGCCAGCAGCGGCAGGACAGGGGGCTCCACCGGGGAGCTGTTTTTT. This rearrangement joins TRBV7-3 to TRBJ2-2; 11 nucleotides line up with TRBD1. V lost 5 bases and J lost 4; bases outside the gene matches: 6. From germline, CDR1 is SGHTA and CDR2 FQGTGA. The CDR3 is 16 amino acids.

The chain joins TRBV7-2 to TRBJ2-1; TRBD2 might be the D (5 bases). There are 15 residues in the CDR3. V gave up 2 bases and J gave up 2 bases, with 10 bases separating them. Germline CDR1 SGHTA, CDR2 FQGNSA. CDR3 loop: CASSLSDGAYNEQFF. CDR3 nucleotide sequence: TGTGCCAGCAGCTTAAGCGACGGGGCCTACAATGAGCAGTTCTTC.

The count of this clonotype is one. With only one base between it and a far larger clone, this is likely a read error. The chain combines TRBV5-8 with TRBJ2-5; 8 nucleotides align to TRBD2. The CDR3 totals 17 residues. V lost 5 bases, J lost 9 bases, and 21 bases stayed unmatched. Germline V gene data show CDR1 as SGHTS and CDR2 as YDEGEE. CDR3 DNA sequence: TGTGCCAGCAGTGAAGAGGAGGCGGGGGGCCCGCTGGAGGCCCAGTACTTC. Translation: CASSEEEAGGPLEAQYF.

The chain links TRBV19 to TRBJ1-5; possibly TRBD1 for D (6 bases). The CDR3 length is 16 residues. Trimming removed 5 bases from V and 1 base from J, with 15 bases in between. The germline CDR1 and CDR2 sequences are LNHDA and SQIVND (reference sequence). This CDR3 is CASSPTGSNSNQPQHF. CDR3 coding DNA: TGTGCCAGTAGTCCCACAGGGTCTAACAGCAATCAGCCCCAGCATTTT.

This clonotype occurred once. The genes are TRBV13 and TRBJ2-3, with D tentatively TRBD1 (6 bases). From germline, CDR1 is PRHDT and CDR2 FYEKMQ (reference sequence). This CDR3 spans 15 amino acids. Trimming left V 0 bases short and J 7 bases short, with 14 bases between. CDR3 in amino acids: CASSLGEGTRNTQYF. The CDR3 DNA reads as TGTGCCAGCAGCTTAGGAGAAGGGACACGCAATACGCAGTATTTT.

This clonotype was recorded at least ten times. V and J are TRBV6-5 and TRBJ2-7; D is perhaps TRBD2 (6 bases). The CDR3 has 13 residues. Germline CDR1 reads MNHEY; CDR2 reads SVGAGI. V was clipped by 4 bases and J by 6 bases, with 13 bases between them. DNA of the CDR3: TGTGCCAGCAGTTCACCACTAGCTACCGAGCAGTACTTC. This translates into CASSSPLATEQYF.

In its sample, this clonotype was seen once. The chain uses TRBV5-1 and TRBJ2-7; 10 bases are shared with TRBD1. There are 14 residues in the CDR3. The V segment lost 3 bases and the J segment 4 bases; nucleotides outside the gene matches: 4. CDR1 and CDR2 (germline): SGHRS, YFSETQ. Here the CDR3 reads CASSSAGQGYEQYF. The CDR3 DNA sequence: TGCGCCAGCAGCTCGGCGGGACAGGGGTACGAGCAGTACTTC.